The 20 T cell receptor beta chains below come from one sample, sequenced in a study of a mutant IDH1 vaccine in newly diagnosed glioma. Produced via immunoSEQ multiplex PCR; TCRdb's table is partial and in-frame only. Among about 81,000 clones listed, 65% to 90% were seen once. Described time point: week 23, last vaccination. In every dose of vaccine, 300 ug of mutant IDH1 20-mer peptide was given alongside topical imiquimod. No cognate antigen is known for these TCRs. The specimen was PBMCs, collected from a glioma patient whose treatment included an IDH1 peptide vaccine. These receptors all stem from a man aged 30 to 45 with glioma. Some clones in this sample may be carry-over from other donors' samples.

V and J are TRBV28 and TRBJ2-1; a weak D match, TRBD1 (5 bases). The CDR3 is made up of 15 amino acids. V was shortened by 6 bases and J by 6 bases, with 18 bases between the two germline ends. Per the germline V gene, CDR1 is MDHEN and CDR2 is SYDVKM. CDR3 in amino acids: CASRGKGWGGNEQFF. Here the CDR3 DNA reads TGTGCCAGCAGGGGTAAGGGGTGGGGCGGCAATGAGCAGTTCTTC.

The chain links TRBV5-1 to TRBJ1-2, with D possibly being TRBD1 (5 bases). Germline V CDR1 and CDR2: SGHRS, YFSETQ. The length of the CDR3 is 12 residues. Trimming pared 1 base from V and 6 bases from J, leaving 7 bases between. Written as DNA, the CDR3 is TGCGCCAGCAGCTTGAGAGGGGATGGCTACACCTTC. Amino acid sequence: CASSLRGDGYTF.

CDR3 residues: CASSGQGGETQYF. The CDR3, as DNA: TGTGCCAGCAGTGGACAGGGGGGGGAGACCCAGTACTTC. The V gene is TRBV6-1, the J gene TRBJ2-5, with TRBD1 identical over 9 bases. This CDR3 has 13 residues. J lost 5 bases, V lost 4 bases, and 2 bases had no gene match. Per germline, CDR1 MNHNS and CDR2 SASEGT.

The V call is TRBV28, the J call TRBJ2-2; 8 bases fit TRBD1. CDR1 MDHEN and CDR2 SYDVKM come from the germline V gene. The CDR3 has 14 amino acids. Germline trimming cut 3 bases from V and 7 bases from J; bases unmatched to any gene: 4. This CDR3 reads CASSFRGPNGELFF. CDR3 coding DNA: TGTGCCAGCAGTTTCAGGGGGCCGAACGGGGAGCTGTTTTTT.

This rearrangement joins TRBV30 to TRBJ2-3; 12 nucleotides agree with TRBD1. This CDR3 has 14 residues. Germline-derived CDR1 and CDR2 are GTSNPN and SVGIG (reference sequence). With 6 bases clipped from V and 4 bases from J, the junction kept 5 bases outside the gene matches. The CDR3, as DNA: TGTGCCTGTCCGGGACAGGGGGCCCCAGATACGCAGTATTTT. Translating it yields CACPGQGAPDTQYF.

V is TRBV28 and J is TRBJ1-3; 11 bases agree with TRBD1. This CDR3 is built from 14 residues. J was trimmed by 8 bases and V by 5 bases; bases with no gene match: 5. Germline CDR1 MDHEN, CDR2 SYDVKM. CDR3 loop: CASSPGTGGYTIYF. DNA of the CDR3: TGTGCCAGCAGTCCCGGGACAGGGGGATACACCATATATTTT. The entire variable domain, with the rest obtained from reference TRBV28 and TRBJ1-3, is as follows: DVKVTQSSRYLVKRTGEKVFLECVQDMDHENMFWYRQDPGLGLRLIYFSYDVKMKEKGDIPEGYSVSREKKERFSLILESASTNQTSMYLCASSPGTGGYTIYFGEGSWLTVV.

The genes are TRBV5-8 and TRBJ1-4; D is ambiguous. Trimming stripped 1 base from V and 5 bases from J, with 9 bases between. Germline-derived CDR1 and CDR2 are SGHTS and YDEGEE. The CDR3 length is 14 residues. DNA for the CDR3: TGTGCCAGCAGCTTGTACGTAACAAATGAAAAACTGTTTTTT. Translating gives CASSLYVTNEKLFF.

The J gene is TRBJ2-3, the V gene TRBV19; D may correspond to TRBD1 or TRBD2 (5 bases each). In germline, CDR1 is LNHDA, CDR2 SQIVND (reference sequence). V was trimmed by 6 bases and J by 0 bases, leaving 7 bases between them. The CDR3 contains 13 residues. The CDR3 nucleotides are TGTGCCAGTAGGTGGGACAGCACAGATACGCAGTATTTT. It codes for CASRWDSTDTQYF.

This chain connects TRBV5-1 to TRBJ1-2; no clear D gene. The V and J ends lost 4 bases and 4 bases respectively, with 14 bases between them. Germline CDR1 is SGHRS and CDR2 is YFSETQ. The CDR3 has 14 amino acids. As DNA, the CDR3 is TGCGCCAGCAGCCTCGGGTTAGACCTCTATGGCTACACCTTC. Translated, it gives CASSLGLDLYGYTF.

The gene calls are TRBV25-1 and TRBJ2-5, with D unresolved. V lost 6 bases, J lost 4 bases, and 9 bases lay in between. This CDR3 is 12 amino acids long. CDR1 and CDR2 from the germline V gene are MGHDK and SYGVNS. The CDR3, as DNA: TGTGCCAGCAGCCAGGCCCTAGAGACCCAGTACTTC. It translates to CASSQALETQYF.

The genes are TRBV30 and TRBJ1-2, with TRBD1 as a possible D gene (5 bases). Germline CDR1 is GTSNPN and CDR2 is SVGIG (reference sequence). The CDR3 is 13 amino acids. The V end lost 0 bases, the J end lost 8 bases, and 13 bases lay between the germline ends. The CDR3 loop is CAWSVGERSGYTF. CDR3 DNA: TGTGCCTGGAGTGTAGGGGAACGAAGCGGCTACACCTTC.

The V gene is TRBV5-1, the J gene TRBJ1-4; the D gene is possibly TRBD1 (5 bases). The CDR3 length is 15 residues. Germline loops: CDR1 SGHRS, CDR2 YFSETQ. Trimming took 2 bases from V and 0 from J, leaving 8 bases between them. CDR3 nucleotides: TGCGCCAGCAGCTTTAGGGGCTCAACTAATGAAAAACTGTTTTTT. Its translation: CASSFRGSTNEKLFF. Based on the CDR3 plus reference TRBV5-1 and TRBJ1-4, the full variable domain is KAGVTQTPRYLIKTRGQQVTLSCSPISGHRSVSWYQQTPGQGLQFLFEYFSETQRNKGNFPGRFSGRQFSNSRSEMNVSTLELGDSALYLCASSFRGSTNEKLFFGSGTQLSVL.

CDR3 in amino acids: CASSFGTSGHEQYF. The CDR3 DNA follows: TGTGCCAGCAGTTTCGGGACTAGCGGGCACGAGCAGTACTTC. The gene calls are TRBV28 and TRBJ2-7, with 12 bases fitting TRBD2. The CDR3 length is 14 residues. V lost 3 bases and J lost 5; bases outside the gene matches: 2. Germline V CDR1 and CDR2: MDHEN, SYDVKM.

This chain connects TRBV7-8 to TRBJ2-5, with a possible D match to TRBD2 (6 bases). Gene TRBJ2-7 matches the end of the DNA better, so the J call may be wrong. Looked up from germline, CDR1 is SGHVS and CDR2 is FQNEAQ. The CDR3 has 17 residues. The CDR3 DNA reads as TGTGCCAGCAGCTTAGTGCCTGAGGGAGGTAGCGGATACGAGCAGTACTTC. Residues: CASSLVPEGGSGYEQYF.

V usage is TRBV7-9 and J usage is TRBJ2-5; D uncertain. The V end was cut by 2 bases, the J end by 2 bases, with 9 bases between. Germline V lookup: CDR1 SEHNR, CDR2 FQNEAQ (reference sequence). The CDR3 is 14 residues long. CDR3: CASSLPVKQETQYF. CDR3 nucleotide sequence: TGTGCCAGCAGCTTACCAGTCAAGCAAGAGACCCAGTACTTC.

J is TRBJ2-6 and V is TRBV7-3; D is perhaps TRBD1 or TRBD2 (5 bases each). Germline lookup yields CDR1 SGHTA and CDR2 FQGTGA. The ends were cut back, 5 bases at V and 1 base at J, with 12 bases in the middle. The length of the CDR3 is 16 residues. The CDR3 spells CASSPTGGSGANVLTF. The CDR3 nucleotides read TGTGCCAGCAGCCCCACTGGGGGATCTGGGGCCAACGTCCTGACTTTC.

CDR3 nucleotide sequence: TGTGCCAGTGGGACAGGGAACAATCAGCCCCAGCATTTT. Its protein is CASGTGNNQPQHF. The rearrangement joins TRBV7-2 to TRBJ1-5, with 9 bases identical to TRBD1. With V trimmed by 9 bases and J by 3 bases, 3 bases remained unmatched. Germline V lookup: CDR1 SGHTA, CDR2 FQGNSA. The CDR3 has 13 amino acids.

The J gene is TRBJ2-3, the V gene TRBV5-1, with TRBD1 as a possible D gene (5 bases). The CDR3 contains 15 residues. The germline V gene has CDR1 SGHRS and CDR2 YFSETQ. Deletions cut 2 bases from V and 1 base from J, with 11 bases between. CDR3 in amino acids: CASSFGAARTDTQYF. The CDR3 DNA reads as TGCGCCAGCAGCTTTGGGGCCGCCCGCACAGATACGCAGTATTTT.

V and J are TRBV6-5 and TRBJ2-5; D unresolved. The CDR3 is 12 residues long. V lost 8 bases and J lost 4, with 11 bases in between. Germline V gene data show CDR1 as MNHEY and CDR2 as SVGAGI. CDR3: CASGKTRETQYF. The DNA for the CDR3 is TGTGCCAGCGGAAAAACGAGAGAGACCCAGTACTTC.

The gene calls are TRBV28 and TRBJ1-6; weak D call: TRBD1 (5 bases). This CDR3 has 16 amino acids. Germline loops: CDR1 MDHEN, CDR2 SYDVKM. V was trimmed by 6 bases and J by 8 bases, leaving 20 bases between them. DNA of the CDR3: TGTGCCAGCAGCCCTTTGAGGGACCCCTCCGATTCACCCCTCCACTTT. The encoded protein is CASSPLRDPSDSPLHF.